This T cell receptor beta chain stems from a study of blood T cell repertoires in COVID-19. About the study: Samples of COVID-19 (acute and convalescent) were obtained from the United States, Italy and Spain. In each case, the material was cDNA or gDNA derived from T cells, B-cell-depleted T cells, or PBMCs.

With 7 bases removed from V and 0 bases from J, the gap between germline ends came to 12 bases. CDR1 is SNHLY and CDR2 is FYNNEI in the germline V gene. This CDR3 contains 15 residues. Sequenced by immunoSEQ multiplex PCR; TCRdb stores in-frame clones only, minus some. The table has roughly 150,000 clones, roughly 80% seen once. Specimen: peripheral blood. This receptor was identified in a man between 45 and 60 years old with active or convalescent COVID-19. The chain couples TRBV2 to TRBJ2-2, with a possible D match to TRBD1 (6 bases). The CDR3: CASKDRPPNTGELFF. CDR3 coding DNA: TGTGCCAGCAAAGACAGGCCTCCGAACACCGGGGAGCTGTTTTTT.